Listed below are T cell receptor beta chains from one sample, sequenced in a study of T cell repertoires in cytomegalovirus infection. Each CDR3 protein gets one entry after TCRdb re-called the reads with MiXCR. Of roughly 320,000 distinct CDR3 sequences listed, around 9.6% were seen once; the top ten hold approximately 2.4%. The sequencing sample was made of PBMCs. All receptors come from a human donor in good health (CMV status not recorded). Some clones in this sample may be carry-over from other donors' samples. The CDR3 runs from the conserved cysteine through the conserved F or W. Fields, in order: clone size, D gene, V gene, J gene, CDR3 DNA, CDR3 protein. D genes are given only for firm matches. Clone size is not always given. Where it is, it says once, few, many or a class for expanded clones.

many,NA,TRBV10-3,TRBJ2-1,TGTGCCATCACCTCCGGGACTTCTGGGAATGAGCAGTTCTTC,CAITSGTSGNEQFF
many,NA,TRBV12-3/TRBV12-4,TRBJ1-4,TGTGCCAGCAGTTTAGCAGGGACGGAAAAACTGTTTTTT,CASSLAGTEKLFF
many,TRBD2,TRBV3-1,TRBJ2-5,TGTGCCAGCAGCCAGAGACTAGCTGGGGTGGCCCAAGAGACCCAGTACTTC,CASSQRLAGVAQETQYF
NA,TRBD1,TRBV18,TRBJ2-2,TGTGCCAGCTCACCTTCTGTTGGACAGGGGAACACCGGGGAGCTGTTTTTT,CASSPSVGQGNTGELFF
many,NA,TRBV7-2,TRBJ1-5,TGTGCCAGCAGCCGTATCCGAGGGCCCCAGCATTTT,CASSRIRGPQHF
many,TRBD1,TRBV7-9,TRBJ2-1,TGTGCCAGCTTGGGACAGGCGAGCTCCTACAATGAGCAGTTCTTC,CASLGQASSYNEQFF
NA,NA,TRBV29-1,TRBJ1-2,TGCAGCGTTGAAGATGGTGGCCTACATGATGGCTACACCTTC,CSVEDGGLHDGYTF
many,TRBD2,TRBV27,TRBJ2-5,TGTGCCAGCAGCTCTGTCCCGGGACTAGCGGGGGACCAAGAGACCCAGTACTTC,CASSSVPGLAGDQETQYF
few,TRBD1,TRBV6-2/TRBV6-3,TRBJ1-5,TGTGCCAGCAGTCGACAGGGGCTACATCAGCCCCAGCATTTT,CASSRQGLHQPQHF
many,NA,TRBV7-2,TRBJ1-1,TGTGCCAGCAGCTTTGGATCGAACACTGAAGCTTTCTTT,CASSFGSNTEAFF
many,TRBD2,TRBV7-8,TRBJ2-1,TGTGCCAGCAGCCCCATACGCGGGGGAAGCTCCTACAATGAGCAGTTCTTC,CASSPIRGGSSYNEQFF
NA,NA,TRBV28,TRBJ1-1,TGTGCCAGCACCACTCCCCAGAATCTGAACACTGAAGCTTTCTTT,CASTTPQNLNTEAFF
NA,NA,TRBV15,TRBJ2-1,TGTGCCACCTCTATAGGGGCCAGCTCCTACAATGAGCAGTTCTTC,CATSIGASSYNEQFF
many,TRBD1,TRBV7-9,TRBJ1-6,TGTGCCAGCAGCCCCACGGACAGGAACAATTCACCCCTCCACTTT,CASSPTDRNNSPLHF
many,NA,TRBV7-3,TRBJ1-1,TGTGCCAGCAGCTTACGGGGAGCGGGGACCACTGAAGCTTTCTTT,CASSLRGAGTTEAFF
few,TRBD1,TRBV7-2,TRBJ1-6,TGTGCCAGCAGTCGACAGGGGCAGAATTCACCCCTCCACTTT,CASSRQGQNSPLHF
NA,NA,TRBV20-1,TRBJ2-5,TGCAGTGCTAGCCAGCGACCCCAAGAGACCCAGTACTTC,CSASQRPQETQYF
many,NA,TRBV7-2,TRBJ1-2,TGTGCCAGCAGCTTAGCGGCAGGGTCCCCTGGCTACACCTTC,CASSLAAGSPGYTF
many,TRBD1,TRBV28,TRBJ1-5,TGTGCCAGCGCACAGGGGGGGCAGCCCCAGCATTTT,CASAQGGQPQHF
NA,TRBD1,TRBV28,TRBJ1-2,TGTGCCAGCACCGAGACAGGGTTCTATGGCTACATCTTC,CASTETGFYGYIF
few,NA,TRBV20-1,TRBJ2-4,TGCAGTGCTATAAGGGCCAAAAACATTCAGTACTTC,CSAIRAKNIQYF
many,NA,TRBV7-8,TRBJ2-1,TGTGCCAGCAGACTTACCCGGGCTAGCTCCTACAATGAGCAGTTCTTC,CASRLTRASSYNEQFF
many,TRBD1,TRBV12-3/TRBV12-4,TRBJ2-2,TGTGCCAGCAAGAGATACAGGGGGCTTAACACCGGGGAGCTGTTTTTT,CASKRYRGLNTGELFF
many,NA,TRBV7-9,TRBJ1-5,TGTGCCAGCAGCTTAGTAGGCCTTAATCAGCCCCAGCATTTT,CASSLVGLNQPQHF
NA,NA,TRBV20-1,TRBJ1-2,TGCAGTGCTAGTGTGGGGGGGGTGAATGGCTACACCTTC,CSASVGGVNGYTF
NA,TRBD1,TRBV7-9,TRBJ1-2,TGTGCCAGCAGCTTATGCCCAGGGGGCAGCTGCTATGGCTACACCTTC,CASSLCPGGSCYGYTF
many,NA,TRBV6-2/TRBV6-3,TRBJ1-1,TGTGCCAGCAGTTACTTGAGCTACACTGAAGCTTTCTTT,CASSYLSYTEAFF
NA,NA,TRBV7-9,TRBJ2-7,TGTGCCAGCAGCCCCACATACGTAATCCCCAACGAGCAGTACTTC,CASSPTYVIPNEQYF
NA,TRBD1,TRBV29-1,TRBJ1-5,TGCAGCGCGGGACAGGGGAACAATCAGCCCCAGCATTTT,CSAGQGNNQPQHF
many,NA,TRBV19,TRBJ2-1,TGTGCCAGTAGTATTCCGAGACAGCGCTACAATGAGCAGTTCTTC,CASSIPRQRYNEQFF
NA,NA,TRBV13,TRBJ2-3,TGTGCCAGCAGCCTCGCGGGGGCCGTCAATACGCAGTATTTT,CASSLAGAVNTQYF
few,NA,TRBV7-9,TRBJ2-7,TGTGCCAGCAGCCCGGTGGGGGGCAGACTGTACGAGCAGTACTTC,CASSPVGGRLYEQYF
many,TRBD2,TRBV7-9,TRBJ2-1,TGTGCCAGCAGCCCCTCCGGGGGGGCCGGTAGTACCAATGAGCAGTTCTTC,CASSPSGGAGSTNEQFF
many,TRBD2,TRBV18,TRBJ2-5,TGTGCCAGCTCCGCCGGGGGGGAAGAGACCCAGTACTTC,CASSAGGEETQYF
many,TRBD1,TRBV7-2,TRBJ1-1,TGTGCCAGCAGCTTAGGGACAGGGCTTTTGAACACTGAAGCTTTCTTT,CASSLGTGLLNTEAFF
many,TRBD1,TRBV7-2,TRBJ2-5,TGTGCCAGCAGCTTAGAGGGGGACAGGGGGCGCGGGACCCAGTACTTC,CASSLEGDRGRGTQYF
many,NA,TRBV5-6,TRBJ2-5,TGTGCCAGCAGCTTGGGGCTCCGGGCCCCGACGACACAAGAGACCCAGTACTTC,CASSLGLRAPTTQETQYF
many,TRBD1,TRBV7-8,TRBJ1-5,TGTGCCAGCAGCGAGTGGGGACAGGGGGGCAATCAGCCCCAGCATTTT,CASSEWGQGGNQPQHF
many,NA,TRBV6-2/TRBV6-3,TRBJ1-6,TGTGCCAGCAGGGGCAACAGGGTGAATAATTCACCCCTCCACTTT,CASRGNRVNNSPLHF
many,TRBD2,TRBV7-8,TRBJ2-1,TGTGCCAGCAGCTGGACTAGCGGGGGGCTTGAGCAGTTCTTC,CASSWTSGGLEQFF
few,NA,TRBV2,TRBJ2-1,TGTGCCAGCAGCTTTGGACTCATCGACAGCTTC,CASSFGLIDSF
many,NA,TRBV12-3/TRBV12-4,TRBJ1-2,TGTGCCAGCAGTTCTCCTAACTATGGCTACACCTTC,CASSSPNYGYTF
many,TRBD1,TRBV6-1,TRBJ2-1,TGTGCCAGCAGTTTTAAGATCGGACAGGGAAACAATGAGCAGTTCTTC,CASSFKIGQGNNEQFF
many,NA,TRBV7-2,TRBJ2-2,TGTGCCAGCAGCTTAGGTCTCGCGAACACCGGGGAGCTGTTTTTT,CASSLGLANTGELFF
many,TRBD2,TRBV6-1,TRBJ2-7,TGTGCCAGCAGTACGGGAGGTAGCGGTATCGCCGAGCAGTACTTC,CASSTGGSGIAEQYF
many,NA,TRBV7-2,TRBJ1-1,TGTGCCAGCAGCTTAGGGTTCATGAACACTGAAGCTTTCTTT,CASSLGFMNTEAFF
NA,NA,TRBV4-2,TRBJ2-1,TGTGCCAGCAGCCAAGGACTAAGGATGGTGGATGAGCAGTTCTTC,CASSQGLRMVDEQFF
many,NA,TRBV6-2/TRBV6-3,TRBJ1-2,TGTGCCAGCAGTAGACATCAGACTAACTATGGCTACACCTTC,CASSRHQTNYGYTF
NA,NA,TRBV6-2/TRBV6-3,TRBJ2-6,TGTGCCAGCAGTCCGCACAGGTCTGGGGCCAACGTCCTGACTTTC,CASSPHRSGANVLTF
few,TRBD2,TRBV18,TRBJ2-5,TGTGCCAGCTCACCCGAGCGGGGGGTCCTTCAGCAAGAGACCCAGTACTTC,CASSPERGVLQQETQYF
many,TRBD2,TRBV6-1,TRBJ2-1,TGTGCCAGCAGTGAATGGGGGCTAGCGGGGGTGAACAATGAGCAGTTCTTC,CASSEWGLAGVNNEQFF
NA,TRBD1,TRBV19,TRBJ1-6,TGTGCCAGTACCCAATGGGACAGGAATTCACCCCTCCACTTT,CASTQWDRNSPLHF
few,TRBD2,TRBV18,TRBJ2-1,TGTGCCAGCTCACCCCCCCTAGCGGGGGCCCGCCCCTCCTACAATGAGCAGTTCTTC,CASSPPLAGARPSYNEQFF
few,TRBD1,TRBV20-1,TRBJ1-2,TGCAGTGCCCCTCAGGTCGACAGGGGATTTATCGGCTACACCTTC,CSAPQVDRGFIGYTF
NA,TRBD1,TRBV20-1,TRBJ1-6,TGCAGTGCGCTGGACGGCACCCAGGGGGCGCGGTCCTATAATTCACCCCTCCACTTT,CSALDGTQGARSYNSPLHF
NA,NA,TRBV12-3/TRBV12-4,TRBJ1-1,TGTGCCAGCAGGGGGGGGTCGTTGACTGAAGCTTTCTTT,CASRGGSLTEAFF
NA,NA,TRBV6-6,TRBJ2-7,TGTGCCAGCAGTTACCGCACCGGGGCCGGAGAGGCCTACGAGCAGTACTTC,CASSYRTGAGEAYEQYF